This is a list of T cell receptor beta chains from one sample in a study of blood T cell repertoires in COVID-19. Using immunoSEQ multiplex PCR, the repertoire was profiled, and TCRdb retains in-frame clones only, with some absent. Of more than 450,000 clones listed, about 85% are singletons. The sample consisted of PBMCs or T cells enriched from blood (not recorded which). The source of these receptors is a woman younger than 35 who had recovered from COVID-19. Each CDR3 is given without its conserved first and last residue. A D gene is named only where the DNA matches it firmly. Expanded clones are given a class, and other clones once, few, many or no size at all.

J	D	V	size	CDR3
TRBJ2-5	-	TRBV5-1	-	ASSPLGVNQETQY
TRBJ1-1	-	TRBV4-1	-	ASSQEGKGGGQAF
TRBJ2-5	TRBD2	TRBV5-6	-	ASSQRTREETQY
TRBJ1-1	-	TRBV5-1	-	ASSLVPGGVAF
TRBJ1-2	-	TRBV2	-	ASSAINYGYT
TRBJ1-5	-	TRBV3-1/TRBV3-2	-	ASSSRQWAVQPQH
TRBJ1-5	-	TRBV12-2	-	ASRFWDFLSRLQGQPQH
TRBJ1-5	-	TRBV6-2/TRBV6-3	-	ASSLGPRGDNQPQH
TRBJ2-3	-	TRBV7-9	-	ASSPYKKDSATATDTQY
TRBJ1-6	TRBD1	TRBV7-2	-	ASSSKTGVNSPLH
TRBJ1-1	-	TRBV5-1	few	ASYRWANTEAF
TRBJ1-6	-	TRBV28	-	ASRVDRSQTPLH
TRBJ1-1	TRBD1	TRBV4-1	-	ASSPRDRGNTEAF
TRBJ1-2	-	TRBV27	-	ASSLSVGGQNYGYT
TRBJ1-2	-	TRBV20-1	-	SASQGIGYT
TRBJ1-6	TRBD1	TRBV3-1/TRBV3-2	-	ASSSRQGSGSPLH
TRBJ2-7	-	TRBV5-1	-	ASSPRQNSYEQY
TRBJ1-1	TRBD1	TRBV10-2	-	ASSDPGQGKNEAF
TRBJ2-3	-	TRBV28	-	ASSLQSLDTQY
TRBJ1-1	-	TRBV24-1	-	ATSSSDSTEAF
TRBJ2-2	-	TRBV7-7	-	ASRSTMDSSNTGELF
TRBJ1-4	TRBD1	TRBV5-1	-	ASSLETGESEKLF
TRBJ1-2	TRBD1	TRBV10-3	-	AIRDRGLGYT
TRBJ2-2	-	TRBV9	-	ASTRGGAKHRGAV
TRBJ1-2	TRBD1	TRBV7-9	-	ASSSGQGYGYT
TRBJ1-3	-	TRBV5-4	-	ASSFGARDTIY
TRBJ2-3	TRBD2	TRBV7-9	-	ASSLGREGSTDTQY
TRBJ2-1	TRBD2	TRBV28	once	ASSSPTSGGARAYNEQF
TRBJ1-2	TRBD1	TRBV6-4	-	ASSEGQGDGYT